Below are 9 T cell receptor beta chains sequenced from a single sample in a study of blood T cell repertoires in COVID-19. Assay: immunoSEQ multiplex PCR; the TCRdb copy retains only in-frame clones and omits some. The sample records under 250,000 clones, roughly 92% being singletons. Sequenced sample: peripheral blood. These receptors originate from a man between 60 and 70 years old with COVID-19, enrolled during active disease.

The chain combines TRBV7-3 with TRBJ2-2, with no clear D. CDR3 length: 13 residues. Trimming removed 6 bases at V and 6 bases at J, with 11 bases between. Germline CDR1 SGHTA, CDR2 FQGTGA. The chain's CDR3 is CASSLMRSGELFF. DNA for the CDR3: TGTGCCAGCAGTCTCATGCGGTCCGGGGAGCTGTTTTTT.

The chain joins TRBV6-5 to TRBJ2-2; 7 bases map to TRBD1. J was trimmed by 0 bases and V by 6 bases; bases with no gene match: 1. In germline, CDR1 is MNHEY, CDR2 SVGAGI. The CDR3 loop spans 14 amino acids. CDR3 region: CASSGTANTGELFF. CDR3 bases: TGTGCCAGCAGCGGGACAGCGAACACCGGGGAGCTGTTTTTT.

The chain links TRBV5-6 to TRBJ2-7; a weak D match, TRBD2 (5 bases). Deletions cut 3 bases from V and 2 bases from J, with 6 bases between. The CDR3 is 12 residues long. CDR1 and CDR2 (germline): SGHDT, YYEEEE. This CDR3 reads CASSWTPYEQYF. CDR3 nucleotide sequence: TGTGCCAGCAGCTGGACTCCCTACGAGCAGTACTTC.

The chain combines TRBV2 with TRBJ2-1, with a weak D call TRBD2 (8 bases). This CDR3 has 15 amino acids. Trimming shortened V by 2 bases and J by 8 bases, and 16 bases separated the two germline ends. Germline V CDR1 and CDR2: SNHLY, FYNNEI. Written as DNA, the CDR3 is TGTGCCAGCAGTGAAACTAGCGGAGGGGGCGATGAGCAGTTCTTC. Translating it yields CASSETSGGGDEQFF.

The chain carries TRBV20-1 and TRBJ2-3; 7 bases agree with TRBD2. CDR1 and CDR2 (germline): DFQATT, SNEGSKA (reference sequence). The CDR3 sequence is 14 residues long. With 3 bases clipped from V and 7 bases from J, the junction kept 10 bases outside the gene matches. The CDR3 bases are TGCAGTGCTAGTTGGGAAATAGCGGGCTATACGCAGTATTTT. Protein sequence: CSASWEIAGYTQYF.

The rearrangement joins TRBV6-5 to TRBJ1-1; D perhaps matches TRBD1 (5 bases). This CDR3 region has 11 residues. Trimming shortened V by 10 bases and J by 6 bases, and 12 bases separated the two germline ends. Germline V gene data show CDR1 as MNHEY and CDR2 as SVGAGI. The CDR3 is CATRGGSEAFF. The CDR3 DNA reads as TGTGCCACCCGGGGGGGGTCTGAAGCTTTCTTT.

This clone came up once. J is TRBJ1-4 and V is TRBV11-3; D gene ambiguous. Per the germline V gene, CDR1 is SGHNT and CDR2 is YENEEA. The CDR3 loop spans 16 amino acids. Trimming left V 0 bases short and J 0 bases short, with 8 bases between. This chain's CDR3 is CASSLEGSPTNEKLFF. In nucleotides, the CDR3 is TGTGCCAGCAGCTTAGAGGGCTCGCCAACTAATGAAAAACTGTTTTTT.

Turning to this clone: Within the sample, other DNA sequences also encode this same CDR3. The chain has TRBV18 and TRBJ1-6; D is undetermined. This CDR3 comprises 13 residues. Trimming cost V 1 base and J 8 bases, with 6 bases left between them. The V gene's germline CDR1 is KGHSH and CDR2 LQKENI. The CDR3 spells CASSPRRDSPLHF. The CDR3 bases are TGTGCCAGCTCACCACGGAGGGATTCACCCCTCCACTTT.

The rearrangement joins TRBV7-3 to TRBJ2-7; 12 bases align to TRBD2. The CDR3 is 15 residues long. V trimming: 2 bases; J trimming: 4 bases; junction bases outside the gene matches: 3. Germline V gene lookup returns CDR1 SGHTA and CDR2 FQGTGA. The CDR3, as DNA: TGTGCCAGCAGCTTAGGGACTAGCGGGTCTTACGAGCAGTACTTC. As protein: CASSLGTSGSYEQYF. The full variable domain, with the rest looked up from reference TRBV7-3 and TRBJ2-7, is GAGVSQTPSNKVTEKGKYVELRCDPISGHTALYWYRQSLGQGPEFLIYFQGTGAADDSGLPNDRFFAVRPEGSVSTLKIQRTERGDSAVYLCASSLGTSGSYEQYFGPGTRLTVT.